Each of the 32 T cell receptor beta chains below was sequenced from the same sample in a study of neurological immune-mediated disorders. One entry per CDR3 protein results from TCRdb running MiXCR on the 5' RACE reads. The table has approximately 16,000 distinct CDR3 sequences, about a fifth seen once. The sequenced sample was PBMCs. These TCRs come from a man in his fifties in good health.

This clonotype came up many times. V gene TRBV27 combines with J gene TRBJ2-3; D unclear. Germline CDR1 reads MNHEY; CDR2 reads SMNVEV (reference sequence). The germline V and J ends were trimmed by 8 bases and 4 bases, with 10 bases remaining between them. The CDR3 length is 12 residues. DNA for the CDR3: TGTGCCAGCTCCCCGGCGGCAGATACGCAGTATTTT. Translation: CASSPAADTQYF.

This clonotype has at least ten counts. This rearrangement joins TRBV20-1 to TRBJ2-7; 9 bases align to TRBD1. The V gene end was trimmed by 0 bases and the J gene end by 5 bases; junction bases not matched to a gene: 8. Germline V gene lookup returns CDR1 DFQATT and CDR2 SNEGSKA (reference sequence). This CDR3 is 15 amino acids long. The CDR3 DNA sequence: TGCAGTGCTAGAGACCCCGGGACAGGGTTGAACGAGCAGTACTTC. Translating gives CSARDPGTGLNEQYF.

This clonotype was counted ten times or more. The chain links TRBV20-1 to TRBJ1-5, with a weak D call TRBD1 (6 bases). This CDR3 has 13 amino acids. Trimming took off 0 bases at V and 4 bases at J, with 7 bases between the two ends. Germline V gene sequence: CDR1 DFQATT, CDR2 SNEGSKA (reference sequence). This CDR3 reads CSAREGQNQPQHF. The CDR3 DNA is TGCAGTGCTAGAGAAGGACAGAATCAGCCCCAGCATTTT.

This clonotype occurred many times. The rearrangement uses TRBV4-2 and TRBJ2-7; the match to TRBD1 covers 7 bases. Trimming removed 6 bases from V and 4 bases from J; junction bases left unmatched: 9. The CDR3 has 14 residues. Germline V CDR1 and CDR2: LGHNA, YNFKEQ. Written as DNA, the CDR3 is TGTGCCAGCAGTCCAAGAGGGGGCTCGTACGAGCAGTACTTC. Its protein product is CASSPRGGSYEQYF.

This clonotype appeared many times. The DNA of the CDR3 is TGCGCCAGCAGCCATGGACTAGCGGGTCTCTCCTACAATGAGCAGTTCTTC. Residues: CASSHGLAGLSYNEQFF. The genes are TRBV4-1 and TRBJ2-1; TRBD2 matches 11 bases. Germline V gene lookup returns CDR1 MGHRA and CDR2 YSYEKL. The CDR3 totals 17 residues. Losses at the gene ends were 3 bases for V and 0 bases for J; bases not matched to a gene: 4.

By share, this clonotype counts as medium-sized. The chain uses TRBV6-1 and TRBJ1-4; D remains unclear. In germline, CDR1 is MNHNS, CDR2 SASEGT. With 4 bases removed from V and 6 bases from J, the gap between germline ends came to 12 bases. The CDR3 runs 14 residues. CDR3 DNA sequence: TGTGCCAGCAGTGGTATAGGAGTTGATGAAAAACTGTTTTTT. Translated, it gives CASSGIGVDEKLFF.

This clonotype has at least ten counts. The chain combines TRBV7-9 with TRBJ2-7; 7 nucleotides agree with TRBD2. Unmatched junction bases numbered 1, after V lost 5 bases and J lost 0 bases. The CDR3 contains 13 residues. The V gene's germline CDR1 is SEHNR and CDR2 FQNEAQ (reference sequence). The CDR3 sequence: CASSPSGSYEQYF. The DNA for the CDR3 is TGTGCCAGCAGCCCTAGCGGCTCCTACGAGCAGTACTTC.

In its sample, this clonotype ranks as medium-sized. This rearrangement joins TRBV21-1 to TRBJ2-7; the tabulated D call, TRBD1, remains unverified against the DNA. TRBV21-1 represents a pseudogene. The CDR3 covers 16 residues. CDR3 loop: CASSKSVGQGYYEQYF. DNA for the CDR3: TGTGCCAGCAGCAAATCAGTGGGGCAGGGATACTACGAGCAGTACTTC.

This clonotype was seen ten or more times. The chain links TRBV20-1 to TRBJ2-5; TRBD2 aligns across 8 bases. The CDR3 is 19 amino acids. V lost 5 bases to trimming and J lost 5 bases; unmatched junction nucleotides: 25. Germline V gene lookup returns CDR1 DFQATT and CDR2 SNEGSKA (reference sequence). CDR3 loop: CSARWDSRTSYRESETQYF. The CDR3 DNA reads as TGCAGTGCTCGATGGGACTCCCGGACTAGCTATAGAGAGTCGGAGACCCAGTACTTC.

This clonotype was counted many times. The chain couples TRBV7-8 to TRBJ2-3; D remains unclear. V lost 4 bases to trimming and J lost 6 bases, with 17 bases between them. The germline V gene has CDR1 SGHVS and CDR2 FQNEAQ. The CDR3 spans 15 residues. CDR3 loop: CASSSSPGIHDTQYF. The CDR3 DNA reads as TGTGCCAGCAGCTCTTCCCCAGGAATCCACGATACGCAGTATTTT.

This clonotype has ten or more counts. This chain connects TRBV5-1 to TRBJ2-1, with a tentative D call TRBD2 (6 bases). The CDR3 is 13 residues long. Between the trimmed V and J ends, which lost 4 bases and 4 bases, there was a span of 9 bases. CDR1 is SGHRS and CDR2 is YFSETQ in the germline V gene. CDR3 in amino acids: CASSGGSYNEQFF. The CDR3 coding sequence is TGCGCCAGCAGCGGAGGGAGTTACAATGAGCAGTTCTTC.

By share, this clonotype ranks as medium-sized. The gene calls are TRBV24-1 and TRBJ1-1; D is unresolved. V lost 4 bases, J lost 3 bases, and 8 bases lay in between. The length of the CDR3 is 13 residues. Germline V CDR1 and CDR2: KGHDR, SFDVKD. The CDR3 sequence: CATSDLGYTEAFF. The CDR3 DNA is TGTGCCACCAGTGACCTGGGGTACACTGAAGCTTTCTTT.

The table lists this clonotype with many counts. The rearrangement joins TRBV7-8 to TRBJ1-1; perhaps TRBD1 as D (5 bases). The ends were cut back, 0 bases at V and 4 bases at J, with 12 bases in the middle. The CDR3 totals 15 residues. Germline V gives CDR1 SGHVS, CDR2 FQNEAQ. The CDR3 sequence is CASSLAAGLATEAFF. The CDR3 coding sequence is TGTGCCAGCAGCTTAGCGGCAGGGTTGGCCACTGAAGCTTTCTTT.

In this sample, this clonotype turned up many times. The V and J genes are TRBV6-2 or TRBV6-3 and TRBJ1-6; D unresolved. Germline values: CDR1 MNHEY, CDR2 SVGEGT. This CDR3 has 17 amino acids. V was cut by 6 bases and J by 7 bases, with 22 bases left in between. Here the CDR3 reads CASSQNLDGIGNSPLHF. CDR3 bases: TGTGCCAGCAGCCAGAATCTGGACGGGATTGGGAATTCACCCCTCCACTTT.

This clonotype is medium-sized (0.01 to 0.1%) by share. The chain has TRBV7-9 and TRBJ2-6; no definite D call. The CDR3 sequence is 15 residues long. The germline V and J ends were trimmed by 0 bases and 1 base, with 4 bases remaining between them. Germline V CDR1 and CDR2: SEHNR, FQNEAQ (reference sequence). CDR3 sequence: CASSLAISGANVLTF. CDR3 bases: TGTGCCAGCAGCTTAGCGATTTCTGGGGCCAACGTCCTGACTTTC.

This clonotype was recorded at least ten times. V gene TRBV18 combines with J gene TRBJ2-5; D remains unclear. CDR1 is KGHSH and CDR2 is LQKENI in the germline V gene. V lost 3 bases and J lost 5, with 10 bases in between. The CDR3 length is 13 residues. CDR3 sequence (DNA): TGTGCCAGCTCACCTTACAGTCTGGAGACCCAGTACTTC. Encoded protein: CASSPYSLETQYF.

The chain has TRBV6-2 or TRBV6-3 and TRBJ2-2; no reliable D call. Germline V lookup: CDR1 MNHEY, CDR2 SVGEGT. Trimming left V 5 bases short and J 6 bases short, with 7 bases between. The length of the CDR3 is 12 residues. CDR3 in amino acids: CASSRRSGELFF. As DNA, the CDR3 is TGTGCCAGCAGTAGGAGATCCGGGGAGCTGTTTTTT.

The chain employs TRBV15 and TRBJ1-2; D might be TRBD1 (5 bases). The germline V and J ends were trimmed by 3 bases and 4 bases, with 15 bases remaining between them. CDR1 and CDR2 from the germline V gene are LNHNV and YYDKDF (reference sequence). The CDR3 runs 15 residues. CDR3 nucleotides: TGTGCCACCAGCAGCCTAGAAGGAACAGGCTATGGCTACACCTTC. It is translated as CATSSLEGTGYGYTF.

This clonotype is medium-sized in the sample. The chain couples TRBV5-6 to TRBJ2-1; D uncertain. V was shortened by 0 bases and J by 8 bases, with 6 bases between the two germline ends. The CDR3 sequence is 12 residues long. Looked up from germline, CDR1 is SGHDT and CDR2 is YYEEEE. CDR3 sequence reads: CASSLAGYEQFF. CDR3 bases: TGTGCCAGCAGCTTGGCCGGCTATGAGCAGTTCTTC.

This clonotype was seen repeatedly, ten times or more. V is TRBV5-1 and J is TRBJ2-5, with D possibly being TRBD1 or TRBD2 (5 bases each). The CDR3 has 18 amino acids. The germline V gene has CDR1 SGHRS and CDR2 YFSETQ. The V end lost 2 bases, the J end lost 0 bases, and 20 bases lay between the germline ends. CDR3 coding DNA: TGCGCCAGCAGCTTTAGCAGGACGGGGCTTTTGTACCAAGAGACCCAGTACTTC. Amino acids: CASSFSRTGLLYQETQYF.

This clonotype was seen many times. The V gene is TRBV24-1, the J gene TRBJ2-1; 8 nucleotides align to TRBD1. Germline CDR1 reads KGHDR; CDR2 reads SFDVKD. The CDR3 extends over 19 amino acids. After removal of 2 bases from V and 6 bases from J, the junction contained 17 bases not matched to a gene. CDR3 residues: CATSDYSVRGRGQGNEQFF. CDR3 nucleotide sequence: TGTGCCACCAGTGATTATTCCGTCAGGGGCAGGGGGCAAGGCAATGAGCAGTTCTTC.

This clonotype was seen repeatedly, ten times or more. The V and J genes are TRBV5-1 and TRBJ1-2; TRBD1 matches at 7 bases. The J segment lost 7 bases and the V segment lost 4 bases, leaving 7 bases of the junction unmatched. The CDR3 length is 13 residues. Germline V lookup: CDR1 SGHRS, CDR2 YFSETQ. CDR3: CASSNDGQVGYTF. CDR3 DNA sequence: TGCGCCAGCAGCAACGACGGACAGGTTGGCTACACCTTC.

This clonotype was counted at least ten times. The rearrangement links TRBV25-1 to TRBJ2-1; 8 nucleotides line up with TRBD2. CDR1 is MGHDK and CDR2 is SYGVNS in the germline V gene. V gave up 4 bases and J gave up 5 bases; unmatched junction bases: 4. This CDR3 region has 14 residues. The CDR3 DNA is TGTGCCAGCAGTGTGGTAGCGGGGAACAATGAGCAGTTCTTC. Translation: CASSVVAGNNEQFF.

This clonotype is medium-sized within its sample. The rearrangement joins TRBV10-3 to TRBJ2-2, with TRBD1 as a possible D gene (6 bases). This CDR3 contains 14 residues. Germline CDR1 and CDR2: ENHRY and SYGVKD. The V and J ends lost 4 bases and 2 bases respectively, with 8 bases between them. CDR3 region: CAISGTVNTGELFF. CDR3 nucleotide sequence: TGTGCCATCAGTGGGACAGTCAACACCGGGGAGCTGTTTTTT.

This clonotype counts as medium-sized. The chain joins TRBV7-2 to TRBJ2-7; 7 bases fit TRBD1. The CDR3 has 14 residues. Germline V gives CDR1 SGHTA, CDR2 FQGNSA. V lost 3 bases to trimming and J lost 2 bases; unmatched junction nucleotides: 4. The CDR3 loop is CASSFGGQPYEQYF. The CDR3 DNA reads as TGTGCCAGCAGCTTTGGGGGACAGCCCTACGAGCAGTACTTC. Together with reference TRBV7-2 and TRBJ2-7, the CDR3 gives the full variable domain: GAGVSQSPSNKVTEKGKDVELRCDPISGHTALYWYRQSLGQGLEFLIYFQGNSAPDKSGLPSDRFSAERTGGSVSTLTIQRTQQEDSAVYLCASSFGGQPYEQYFGPGTRLTVT.

In its sample, this clonotype was seen many times. The genes are TRBV5-1 and TRBJ2-7, with TRBD2 matching 7 bases. CDR3 length: 14 residues. The germline CDR1 and CDR2 sequences are SGHRS and YFSETQ. Trimming took 0 bases from V and 3 from J; bases not matched to a gene: 3. The CDR3 loop reads CASSLAGEGYEQYF. In DNA form, the CDR3 reads TGCGCCAGCAGCTTGGCCGGGGAGGGCTACGAGCAGTACTTC.

This clonotype was counted many times. This sequence joins TRBV19 and TRBJ1-5, with TRBD1 identical over 9 bases. The CDR3 loop spans 14 amino acids. The V gene end was trimmed by 6 bases and the J gene end by 2 bases; junction bases not matched to a gene: 2. Germline-derived CDR1 and CDR2 are LNHDA and SQIVND (reference sequence). The CDR3 sequence: CASRGQGGNQPQHF. For the CDR3, the DNA is TGTGCCAGTAGGGGACAGGGAGGCAATCAGCCCCAGCATTTT.

This clonotype was seen ten or more times. V gene TRBV20-1 combines with J gene TRBJ2-3, with D possibly being TRBD1 (5 bases). CDR3 length: 11 amino acids. Trimming removed 7 bases from V and 1 base from J, with 6 bases in between. Germline assignment: CDR1 DFQATT and CDR2 SNEGSKA (reference sequence). This chain's CDR3 is CSVGGTDTQYF. The CDR3 nucleotides read TGCAGTGTAGGGGGCACAGATACGCAGTATTTT.

This clonotype was recorded many times. This chain links TRBV6-5 with TRBJ1-2, with 9 bases fitting TRBD1. The ends lost 4 bases at V and 6 bases at J; junction bases unmatched: 12. The length of the CDR3 is 16 residues. Germline V gene data show CDR1 as MNHEY and CDR2 as SVGAGI. In DNA form, the CDR3 reads TGTGCCAGCAGTTCAGCCCCGGGACAGGGTCGTAATGGCTACACCTTC. Amino acid sequence: CASSSAPGQGRNGYTF.

This clonotype was recorded many times. The rearrangement uses TRBV5-1 and TRBJ2-7; tentatively, D is TRBD1 or TRBD2 (7 bases each). CDR3 length: 15 amino acids. The germline gives CDR1 SGHRS, CDR2 YFSETQ. The V and J ends lost 0 bases and 2 bases respectively, with 12 bases between them. The CDR3 nucleotides are TGCGCCAGCAGCTTGGCCAGCGGGACAGCCTACGAGCAGTACTTC. This sequence encodes CASSLASGTAYEQYF.

This clonotype was detected many times. This chain joins TRBV5-1 and TRBJ2-5; D ambiguous. CDR3 length equals 14 residues. Germline V gene data show CDR1 as SGHRS and CDR2 as YFSETQ. V gave up 0 bases and J gave up 4 bases, with 10 bases separating them. The CDR3 is CASSLANSGETQYF. The CDR3 DNA is TGCGCCAGCAGCTTGGCTAATTCGGGAGAGACCCAGTACTTC.

By share of the sample, this clonotype is medium-sized. The rearrangement links TRBV20-1 to TRBJ2-7; D is unclear. The CDR3 extends over 13 amino acids. The germline V gene has CDR1 DFQATT and CDR2 SNEGSKA (reference sequence). The V end lost 1 base, the J end lost 1 base, and 8 bases lay between the germline ends. The CDR3 region has the DNA TGCAGTGCTAGAGCCTCCCTATCCTACGAGCAGTACTTC. This codes for CSARASLSYEQYF.